This T cell receptor (beta chain) was found in a study of tumor-infiltrating lymphocytes in primary liver carcinoma. With a constant-region primer, TCR beta cDNA was made from roughly 500 ng of total RNA. Each TCR beta library was derived from three nested multiplex PCR rounds that employed slightly modified ARM-PCR. It was with TRBV1-TRBV30 forward primers and a C-beta reverse primer that the first two PCR rounds were run, at around 9 cycles each. A single record per CDR3 protein comes from TCRdb applying MiXCR to the multiplex PCR reads. The table records approximately 300,000 distinct CDR3 sequences, 60% to 80% of them present only once. In its sample, this clonotype was seen many times. Germline assignment: CDR1 MNHEY and CDR2 SVGEGT. The CDR3 is made up of 11 amino acids. Trimming stripped 10 bases from V and 7 bases from J, with 10 bases between. They got blood RNA out of unsorted whole blood and also pulled out germline DNA.

The V and J genes are TRBV6-2 or TRBV6-3 and TRBJ2-2; D gene ambiguous. The sequenced sample was peripheral blood. The receptor was derived from a man between 40 and 49 years old with primary liver carcinoma and hepatitis B virus infection. CDR3 in amino acids: CATSRLGELFF. The CDR3 DNA reads TGTGCCACCTCAAGACTCGGGGAGCTGTTTTTT.